These T cell receptor beta chains were read from a single sample in a study of T cell responses to AZD1222 COVID-19 vaccine. The repertoire was sequenced with immunoSEQ multiplex PCR; TCRdb's copy has only in-frame clones and lacks some. The sample lists approximately 110,000 clones, around 90% occurring once. This sample comprised peripheral blood, obtained on day 0 of AZD1222 vaccination. The receptors here all came from an adult in good health. Both conserved end residues are part of each CDR3. The D gene is left open where the match is weak. For some rows the clone size is stated as once, few or many, or as a class when expanded; others skip it.

size: -
V: TRBV15
J: TRBJ2-7
D: -
CDR3: CATSRGDKVYEQYF
DNA: TGTGCCACCAGCAGGGGGGACAAAGTCTACGAGCAGTACTTC

size: once
V: TRBV6-5
J: TRBJ2-2
D: TRBD1
CDR3: CATQQGVNTGELFF
DNA: TGTGCCACCCAACAGGGGGTGAACACCGGGGAGCTGTTTTTT

size: once
V: TRBV7-9
J: TRBJ2-2
D: TRBD1
CDR3: CASSQGQGAGELFF
DNA: TGTGCCAGCAGCCAGGGACAGGGGGCCGGGGAGCTGTTTTTT

size: -
V: TRBV2
J: TRBJ1-1
D: TRBD1
CDR3: CASSPTLDRATEAFF
DNA: TGTGCCAGCAGCCCTACCTTGGACAGGGCCACTGAAGCTTTCTTT

size: once
V: TRBV15
J: TRBJ1-3
D: TRBD1
CDR3: CATSSLGTGPRNTIYF
DNA: TGTGCCACCAGCAGTCTGGGGACAGGACCTCGAAACACCATATATTTT

size: -
V: TRBV18
J: TRBJ1-2
D: -
CDR3: CASSPTSGGPLYGYTF
DNA: TGTGCCAGCTCACCAACTTCGGGGGGCCCACTCTATGGCTACACCTTC

size: -
V: TRBV14
J: TRBJ2-7
D: -
CDR3: CASSQIRGHEQYF
DNA: TGTGCCAGCAGCCAGATCAGGGGTCACGAGCAGTACTTC

size: -
V: TRBV6-5
J: TRBJ2-5
D: TRBD1
CDR3: CASRDRGLETQYF
DNA: TGTGCCAGCCGGGACAGGGGGCTAGAGACCCAGTACTTC

size: -
V: TRBV4-1
J: TRBJ1-4
D: -
CDR3: CASSSRQSANEKLFF
DNA: TGCGCCAGCAGCTCCCGACAGTCGGCTAATGAAAAACTGTTTTTT

size: -
V: TRBV28
J: TRBJ1-2
D: TRBD1
CDR3: CASSSAGTGGVTNYGYTF
DNA: TGTGCCAGCAGCTCAGCAGGGACAGGGGGCGTCACTAACTATGGCTACACCTTC

size: -
V: TRBV7-2
J: TRBJ1-1
D: -
CDR3: CASSLGRGNTEAFF
DNA: TGTGCCAGCAGCTTAGGCAGGGGGAACACTGAAGCTTTCTTT

size: -
V: TRBV7-2
J: TRBJ2-3
D: TRBD1
CDR3: CASSSQGAKDTQYF
DNA: TGTGCCAGCAGCTCTCAGGGGGCGAAAGATACGCAGTATTTT

size: once
V: TRBV7-2
J: TRBJ2-2
D: -
CDR3: CASRYKLISASGGELFF
DNA: TGTGCCAGCAGATACAAGCTTATTAGCGCCTCGGGAGGGGAGCTGTTTTTT

size: -
V: TRBV20-1
J: TRBJ1-5
D: -
CDR3: CSASGGNNQPQHF
DNA: TGCAGTGCTAGTGGGGGGAATAATCAGCCCCAGCATTTT

size: -
V: TRBV27
J: TRBJ1-2
D: -
CDR3: CASSLGGTYGYTF
DNA: TGTGCCAGCAGTTTAGGCGGAACCTATGGCTACACCTTC

size: -
V: TRBV19
J: TRBJ1-1
D: TRBD1
CDR3: CASSPWGQVNTEAFF
DNA: TGTGCCAGTAGTCCATGGGGACAGGTGAACACTGAAGCTTTCTTT

size: -
V: TRBV20-1
J: TRBJ1-4
D: TRBD1
CDR3: CSASQGGTGSEKLFF
DNA: TGCAGTGCTAGTCAGGGGGGGACAGGGAGTGAAAAACTGTTTTTT

size: -
V: TRBV15
J: TRBJ2-5
D: -
CDR3: CATSRGSFSRDQETQYF
DNA: TGTGCCACCAGCAGAGGCAGCTTCTCTAGGGACCAAGAGACCCAGTACTTC

size: -
V: TRBV14
J: TRBJ1-1
D: -
CDR3: CASSQGPGSTEAFF
DNA: TGTGCCAGCAGCCAAGGGCCAGGGAGTACTGAAGCTTTCTTT

size: -
V: TRBV28
J: TRBJ1-1
D: -
CDR3: CASSREAGYTAFF
DNA: TGTGCCAGCAGCAGGGAAGCTGGCTATACGGCTTTCTTT

size: -
V: TRBV30
J: TRBJ1-1
D: TRBD1
CDR3: CAWRGDRGRPGAFF
DNA: TGTGCCTGGAGAGGGGACAGGGGCCGCCCTGGGGCTTTCTTT

size: -
V: TRBV30
J: TRBJ2-2
D: -
CDR3: CAWLPPSNANTGELFF
DNA: TGTGCCTGGCTCCCCCCCTCAAACGCGAACACCGGGGAGCTGTTTTTT

size: -
V: TRBV6-6
J: TRBJ2-5
D: -
CDR3: CASRDNQETQYF
DNA: TGTGCCAGCCGGGACAACCAAGAGACCCAGTACTTC

size: -
V: TRBV6-4
J: TRBJ1-2
D: -
CDR3: CASSGQGNGYTF
DNA: TGTGCCAGCAGTGGGCAGGGCAATGGCTACACCTTC

size: -
V: TRBV27
J: TRBJ2-7
D: -
CDR3: CASRALVGDEQYF
DNA: TGTGCCAGCAGGGCACTAGTGGGTGACGAGCAGTACTTC

size: few
V: TRBV7-2
J: TRBJ1-3
D: -
CDR3: CASSRDSSGNTIYF
DNA: TGTGCCAGCAGCAGAGACAGCTCTGGAAACACCATATATTTT

size: few
V: TRBV5-4
J: TRBJ1-2
D: -
CDR3: CASSTPDVERGYTF
DNA: TGTGCCAGCAGCACCCCCGACGTAGAGAGGGGCTACACCTTC

size: -
V: TRBV5-4
J: TRBJ1-5
D: -
CDR3: CASSADTDQPQHF
DNA: TGTGCCAGCAGCGCCGACACCGATCAGCCCCAGCATTTT

size: -
V: TRBV3-1/TRBV3-2
J: TRBJ2-7
D: TRBD2
CDR3: CASSQGTSGYEQYF
DNA: TGTGCCAGCAGCCAGGGGACTAGCGGGTACGAGCAGTACTTC